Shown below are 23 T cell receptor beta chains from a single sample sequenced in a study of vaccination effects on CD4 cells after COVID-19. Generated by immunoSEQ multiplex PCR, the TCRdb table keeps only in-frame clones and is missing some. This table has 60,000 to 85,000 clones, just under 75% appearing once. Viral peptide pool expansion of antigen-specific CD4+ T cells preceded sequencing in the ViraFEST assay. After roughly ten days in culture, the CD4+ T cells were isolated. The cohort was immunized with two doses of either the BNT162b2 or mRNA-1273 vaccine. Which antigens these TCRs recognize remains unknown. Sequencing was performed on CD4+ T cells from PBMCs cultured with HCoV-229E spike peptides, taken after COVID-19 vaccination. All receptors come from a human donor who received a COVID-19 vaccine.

CDR3 bases: TGTGCCAGTAGTATCTCTTCGGTGGGACAGAGAAACACCATATATTTT. Its protein is CASSISSVGQRNTIYF. The gene calls are TRBV19 and TRBJ1-3, with 7 nucleotides matching TRBD1. V shed 3 bases and J 5 bases; nucleotides not matched to a gene: 10. The germline V gene encodes CDR1 LNHDA and CDR2 SQIVND (reference sequence). The CDR3 loop spans 16 amino acids.

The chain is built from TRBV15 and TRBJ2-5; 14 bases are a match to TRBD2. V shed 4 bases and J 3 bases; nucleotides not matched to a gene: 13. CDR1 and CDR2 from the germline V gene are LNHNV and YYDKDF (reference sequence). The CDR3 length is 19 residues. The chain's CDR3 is CATSKGLAGGSSWKETQYF. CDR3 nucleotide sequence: TGTGCCACCAGCAAAGGACTAGCGGGGGGTTCCTCTTGGAAAGAGACCCAGTACTTC.

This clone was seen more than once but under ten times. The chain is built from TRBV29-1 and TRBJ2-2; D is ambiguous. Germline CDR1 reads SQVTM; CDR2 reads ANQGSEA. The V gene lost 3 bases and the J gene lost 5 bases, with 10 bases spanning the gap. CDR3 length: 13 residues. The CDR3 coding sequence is TGCAGCGTTGACGCCAGGTCGACCGGGGAGCTGTTTTTT. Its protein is CSVDARSTGELFF.

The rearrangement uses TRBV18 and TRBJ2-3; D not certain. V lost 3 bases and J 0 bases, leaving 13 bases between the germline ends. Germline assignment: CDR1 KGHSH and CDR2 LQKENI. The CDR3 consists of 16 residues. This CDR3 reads CASSPIGQTSTDTQYF. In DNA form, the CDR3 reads TGTGCCAGCTCACCCATCGGGCAGACTAGCACAGATACGCAGTATTTT.

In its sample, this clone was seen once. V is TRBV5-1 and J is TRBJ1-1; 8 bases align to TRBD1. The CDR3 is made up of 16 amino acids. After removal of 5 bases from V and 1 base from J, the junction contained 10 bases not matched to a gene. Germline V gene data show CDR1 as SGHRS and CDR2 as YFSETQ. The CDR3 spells CASRLGQGLSNTEAFF. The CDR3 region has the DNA TGCGCCAGCAGACTCGGACAGGGCCTGTCGAACACTGAAGCTTTCTTT.

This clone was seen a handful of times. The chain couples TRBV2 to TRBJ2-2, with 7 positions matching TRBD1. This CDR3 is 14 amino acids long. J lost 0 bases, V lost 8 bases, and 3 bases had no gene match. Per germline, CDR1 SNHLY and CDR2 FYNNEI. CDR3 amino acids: CASRQGSNTGELFF. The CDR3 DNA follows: TGTGCCAGCCGACAGGGTTCGAACACCGGGGAGCTGTTTTTT. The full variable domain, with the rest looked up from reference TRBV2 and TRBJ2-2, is EPEVTQTPSHQVTQMGQEVILRCVPISNHLYFYWYRQILGQKVEFLVSFYNNEISEKSEIFDDQFSVERPDGSNFTLKIRSTKLEDSAMYFCASRQGSNTGELFFGEGSRLTVL.

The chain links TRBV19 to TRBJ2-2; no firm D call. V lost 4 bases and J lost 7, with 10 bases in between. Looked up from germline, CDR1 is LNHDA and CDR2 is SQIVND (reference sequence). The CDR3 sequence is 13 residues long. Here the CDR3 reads CASSTIEYGELFF. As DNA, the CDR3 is TGTGCCAGTAGTACCATTGAGTACGGGGAGCTGTTTTTT.

CDR3 sequence: CASNYPGQVYNEQFF. The CDR3 nucleotides are TGTGCCAGCAACTATCCGGGACAGGTCTACAATGAGCAGTTCTTC. The chain couples TRBV7-2 to TRBJ2-1, with 8 positions matching TRBD1. The junction had 8 bases not matched to a gene; V was cut back by 7 bases and J by 3 bases. CDR1 is SGHTA and CDR2 is FQGNSA in the germline V gene. CDR3 length: 15 residues.

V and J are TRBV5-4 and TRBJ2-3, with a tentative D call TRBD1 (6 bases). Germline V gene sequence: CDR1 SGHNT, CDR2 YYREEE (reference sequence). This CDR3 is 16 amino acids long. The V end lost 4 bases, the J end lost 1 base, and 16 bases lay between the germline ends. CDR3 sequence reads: CASSEAWGRGTDTQYF. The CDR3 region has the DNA TGTGCCAGCAGCGAGGCCTGGGGGCGCGGCACAGATACGCAGTATTTT.

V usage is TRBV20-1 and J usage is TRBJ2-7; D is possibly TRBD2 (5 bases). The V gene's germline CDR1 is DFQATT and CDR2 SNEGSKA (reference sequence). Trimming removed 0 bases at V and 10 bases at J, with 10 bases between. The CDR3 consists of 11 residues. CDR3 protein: CSARDRAEQYV. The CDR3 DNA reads TGCAGTGCTAGAGACAGAGCGGAACAGTACGTC.

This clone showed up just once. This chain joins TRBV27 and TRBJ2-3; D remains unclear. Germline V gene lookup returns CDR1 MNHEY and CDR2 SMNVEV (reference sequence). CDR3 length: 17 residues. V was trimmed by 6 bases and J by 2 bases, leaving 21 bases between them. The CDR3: CASSNTPGLEATDTQYF. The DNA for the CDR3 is TGTGCCAGCAGCAATACCCCGGGCCTCGAGGCCACAGATACGCAGTATTTT.

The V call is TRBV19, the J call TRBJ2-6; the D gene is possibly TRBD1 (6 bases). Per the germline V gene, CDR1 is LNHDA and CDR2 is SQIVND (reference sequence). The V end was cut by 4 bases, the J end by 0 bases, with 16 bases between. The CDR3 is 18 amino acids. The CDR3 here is CASSTPPRGTSGANVLTF. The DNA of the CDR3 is TGTGCCAGTAGTACGCCCCCCAGGGGAACCTCTGGGGCCAACGTCCTGACTTTC.

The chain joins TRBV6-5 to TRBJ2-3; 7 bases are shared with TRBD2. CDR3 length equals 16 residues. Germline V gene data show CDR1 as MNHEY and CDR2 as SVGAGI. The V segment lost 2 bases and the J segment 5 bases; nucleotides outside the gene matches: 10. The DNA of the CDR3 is TGTGCCAGCAGTTACATCAGTCGGGGGGAGGAAGATACGCAGTATTTT. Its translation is CASSYISRGEEDTQYF.

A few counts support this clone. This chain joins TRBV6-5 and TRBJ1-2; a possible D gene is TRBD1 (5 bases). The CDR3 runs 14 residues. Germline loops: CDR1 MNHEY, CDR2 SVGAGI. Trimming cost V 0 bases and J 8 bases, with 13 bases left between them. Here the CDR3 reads CASSYSRQGSGYTF. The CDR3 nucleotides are TGTGCCAGCAGTTACTCGAGGCAGGGTTCGGGCTACACCTTC.

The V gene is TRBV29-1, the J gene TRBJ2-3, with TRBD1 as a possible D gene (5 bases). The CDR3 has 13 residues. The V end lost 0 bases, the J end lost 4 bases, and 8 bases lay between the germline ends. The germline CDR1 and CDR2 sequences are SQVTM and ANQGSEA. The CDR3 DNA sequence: TGCAGCGTTGAAGATCAAGGGGCAGATACGCAGTATTTT. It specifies CSVEDQGADTQYF.

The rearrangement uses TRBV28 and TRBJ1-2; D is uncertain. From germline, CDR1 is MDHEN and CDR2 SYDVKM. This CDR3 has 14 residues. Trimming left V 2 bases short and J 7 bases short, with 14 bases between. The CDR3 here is CASSLLGSKIGYTF. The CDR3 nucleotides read TGTGCCAGCAGTTTACTTGGGTCGAAGATTGGCTACACCTTC.

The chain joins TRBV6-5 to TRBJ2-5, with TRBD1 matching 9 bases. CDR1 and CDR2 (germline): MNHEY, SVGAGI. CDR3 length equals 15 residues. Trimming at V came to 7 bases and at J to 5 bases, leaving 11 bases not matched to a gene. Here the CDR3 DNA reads TGTGCCAGCAACCCCGGGACAGGGTGGTGGGAGACCCAGTACTTC. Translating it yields CASNPGTGWWETQYF.

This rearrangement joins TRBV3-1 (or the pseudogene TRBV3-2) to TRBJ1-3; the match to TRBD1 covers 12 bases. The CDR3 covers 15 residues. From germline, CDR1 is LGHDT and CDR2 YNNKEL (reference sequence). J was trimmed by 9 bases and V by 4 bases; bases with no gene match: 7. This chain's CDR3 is CASSPGTGGTGTIYF. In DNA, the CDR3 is TGTGCCAGCAGCCCCGGGACAGGGGGCACGGGCACCATATATTTT.

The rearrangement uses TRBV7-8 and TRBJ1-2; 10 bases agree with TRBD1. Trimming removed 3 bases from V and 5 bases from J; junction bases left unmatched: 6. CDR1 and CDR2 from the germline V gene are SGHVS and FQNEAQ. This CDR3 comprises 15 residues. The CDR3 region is CASSFDRGRGYGYTF. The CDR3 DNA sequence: TGTGCCAGCAGCTTTGACAGGGGGCGGGGGTATGGCTACACCTTC. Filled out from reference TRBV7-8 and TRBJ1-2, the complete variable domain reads GAGVSQSPRYKVAKRGQDVALRCDPISGHVSLFWYQQALGQGPEFLTYFQNEAQLDKSGLPSDRFFAERPEGSVSTLKIQRTQQEDSAVYLCASSFDRGRGYGYTFGSGTRLTVV.

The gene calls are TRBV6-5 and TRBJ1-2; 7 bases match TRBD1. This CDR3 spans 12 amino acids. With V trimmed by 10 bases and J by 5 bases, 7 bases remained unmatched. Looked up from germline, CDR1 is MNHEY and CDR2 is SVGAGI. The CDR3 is CATTRDRYGYTF. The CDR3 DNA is TGTGCCACCACTCGGGACAGATATGGCTACACCTTC.

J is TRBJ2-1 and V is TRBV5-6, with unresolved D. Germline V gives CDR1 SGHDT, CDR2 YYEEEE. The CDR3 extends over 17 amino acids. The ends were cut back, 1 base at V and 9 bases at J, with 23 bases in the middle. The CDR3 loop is CASSLYVGQRLMGEQFF. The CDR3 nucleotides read TGTGCCAGCAGCTTGTACGTCGGGCAACGGCTAATGGGTGAGCAGTTCTTC.

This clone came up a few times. This CDR3 is CATSRDRHEKLFF. In nucleotides, the CDR3 is TGTGCCACCAGCAGAGACAGACATGAAAAACTGTTTTTT. The chain joins TRBV15 to TRBJ1-4; no definite D call. Trimming took off 0 bases at V and 6 bases at J, with 5 bases between the two ends. This CDR3 comprises 13 residues. Germline CDR1 reads LNHNV; CDR2 reads YYDKDF (reference sequence).

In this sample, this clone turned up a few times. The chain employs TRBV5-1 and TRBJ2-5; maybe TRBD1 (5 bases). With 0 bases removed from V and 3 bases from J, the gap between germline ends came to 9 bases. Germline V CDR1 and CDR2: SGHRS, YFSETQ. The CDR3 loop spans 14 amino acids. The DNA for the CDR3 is TGCGCCAGCAGCTTGGAGGGCAGGGAAGAGACCCAGTACTTC. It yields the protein CASSLEGREETQYF.